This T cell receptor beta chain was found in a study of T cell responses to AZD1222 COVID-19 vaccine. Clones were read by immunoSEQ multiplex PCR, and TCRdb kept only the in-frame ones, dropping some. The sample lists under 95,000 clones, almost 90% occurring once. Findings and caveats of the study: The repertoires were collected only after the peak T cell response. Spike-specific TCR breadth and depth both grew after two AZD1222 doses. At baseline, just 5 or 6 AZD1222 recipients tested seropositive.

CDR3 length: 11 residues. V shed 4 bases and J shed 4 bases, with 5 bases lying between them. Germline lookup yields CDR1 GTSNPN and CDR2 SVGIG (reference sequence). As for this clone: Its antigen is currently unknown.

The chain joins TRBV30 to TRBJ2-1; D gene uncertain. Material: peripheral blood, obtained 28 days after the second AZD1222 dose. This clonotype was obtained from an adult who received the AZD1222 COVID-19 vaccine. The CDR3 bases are TGTGCCTGGACAGCTTACAATGAGCAGTTCTTC. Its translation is CAWTAYNEQFF.